The rows below give T cell receptor beta chains drawn from one sample of a study of cytomegalovirus exposure and HLA in healthy donors. The protocol was immunoSEQ multiplex PCR, while the TCRdb copy is restricted to in-frame clones and leaves out a portion. The listing contains roughly 100,000 clones. The material sequenced was PBMCs. The source of these receptors is a man in his forties in good health and CMV-seronegative. CDR3s include the opening cysteine and the closing phenylalanine or tryptophan. Fields, in order: V gene, J gene, D gene, CDR3 length, CDR3 DNA, CDR3 protein. A D gene is named only where the DNA matches it firmly.

v_gene: TRBV5-1
j_gene: TRBJ2-7
d_gene: -
len: 12
CDR3nt: TGCGCCAGCAGCTTGCCCACCTACGAGCAGTACTTC
CDR3aa: CASSLPTYEQYF

v_gene: TRBV7-2
j_gene: TRBJ2-7
d_gene: -
len: 13
CDR3nt: TGTGCCAGCAGCCCCCGACAGGTCAACGAGCAGTACTTC
CDR3aa: CASSPRQVNEQYF

v_gene: TRBV5-1
j_gene: TRBJ2-5
d_gene: -
len: 14
CDR3nt: TGCGCCAGCAGCTATCGCAGGGTAGAGGAGACCCAGTACTTC
CDR3aa: CASSYRRVEETQYF

v_gene: TRBV11-2
j_gene: TRBJ2-7
d_gene: TRBD1
len: 16
CDR3nt: TGTGCCAGCAGCTTAGTAGGACAGGCGACCTCCTACGAGCAGTACTTC
CDR3aa: CASSLVGQATSYEQYF

v_gene: TRBV28
j_gene: TRBJ2-1
d_gene: TRBD1
len: 15
CDR3nt: TGTGCCAGCGGAAACAGGGGATTAGTAAGCAATGAGCAGTTCTTC
CDR3aa: CASGNRGLVSNEQFF

v_gene: TRBV7-9
j_gene: TRBJ1-5
d_gene: TRBD1
len: 16
CDR3nt: TGTGCCAGCAGCTTAGGGGGGACAGATAGCAATCAGCCCCAGCATTTT
CDR3aa: CASSLGGTDSNQPQHF

v_gene: TRBV20-1
j_gene: TRBJ2-7
d_gene: TRBD1
len: 10
CDR3nt: TGCAGTGCTGTCCTGGACAGGGTCCTCTTC
CDR3aa: CSAVLDRVLF

v_gene: TRBV10-3
j_gene: TRBJ2-7
d_gene: TRBD2
len: 14
CDR3nt: TGTGCCATCAAACTAGCGGGAGATTCCTACGAGCAGTACTTC
CDR3aa: CAIKLAGDSYEQYF

v_gene: TRBV7-9
j_gene: TRBJ2-7
d_gene: TRBD2
len: 13
CDR3nt: TGTGCCAGCAGCACACCGCGGGAGGTCGAGCAGTACTTC
CDR3aa: CASSTPREVEQYF

v_gene: TRBV2
j_gene: TRBJ1-1
d_gene: -
len: 12
CDR3nt: TGTGCCAGCAGGTTATTGAACACTGAAGCTTTCTTT
CDR3aa: CASRLLNTEAFF

v_gene: TRBV28
j_gene: TRBJ2-7
d_gene: -
len: 12
CDR3nt: TGTGCCAGCAGTGTAGACAGTTACGAGCAGTACTTC
CDR3aa: CASSVDSYEQYF

v_gene: TRBV4-1
j_gene: TRBJ2-3
d_gene: -
len: 17
CDR3nt: TGCGCCAGCAGCCAAGAATGGGGGCCTACTAGCACAGATACGCAGTATTTT
CDR3aa: CASSQEWGPTSTDTQYF

v_gene: TRBV7-9
j_gene: TRBJ2-7
d_gene: -
len: 15
CDR3nt: TGTGCCAGCAGCGCCTTAGGGCAGGGGTCCTACGAGCAGTACTTC
CDR3aa: CASSALGQGSYEQYF

v_gene: TRBV7-9
j_gene: TRBJ1-5
d_gene: -
len: 14
CDR3nt: TGTGCCAGCAGCCCGGACTTATGGGATCAGCCCCAGCATTTT
CDR3aa: CASSPDLWDQPQHF

v_gene: TRBV2
j_gene: TRBJ1-1
d_gene: -
len: 17
CDR3nt: TGTGCCAGCAGTGAAGGACAGGTTGTTCTAGTGAACACTGAAGCTTTCTTT
CDR3aa: CASSEGQVVLVNTEAFF

v_gene: TRBV18
j_gene: TRBJ1-1
d_gene: -
len: 15
CDR3nt: TGTGCCAGCTCACCACCTTCAGGGGTCAGAACTGAAGCTTTCTTT
CDR3aa: CASSPPSGVRTEAFF

v_gene: TRBV19
j_gene: TRBJ1-1
d_gene: -
len: 14
CDR3nt: TGTGCCAGTAGTACCTCGATAGTGAACACTGAAGCTTTCTTT
CDR3aa: CASSTSIVNTEAFF

v_gene: TRBV2
j_gene: TRBJ1-1
d_gene: TRBD1
len: 15
CDR3nt: TGTGCCAGCAGCCCCAGACAGGGGGCAAGCACTGAAGCTTTCTTT
CDR3aa: CASSPRQGASTEAFF

v_gene: TRBV2
j_gene: TRBJ1-1
d_gene: -
len: 14
CDR3nt: TGTGCCAGCAGTGATTATGGGGCGGGGCGTGAAGCTTTCTTT
CDR3aa: CASSDYGAGREAFF

v_gene: TRBV19
j_gene: TRBJ2-3
d_gene: -
len: 16
CDR3nt: TGTGCCAGTAGTAACGGCGGGGGCAGGGCACAAGGTACGCAGTATTTT
CDR3aa: CASSNGGGRAQGTQYF

v_gene: TRBV7-2
j_gene: TRBJ2-7
d_gene: TRBD2
len: 14
CDR3nt: TGTGCCAGCAGCCGGACTAGCGGGGCCTACGAGCAGTACTTC
CDR3aa: CASSRTSGAYEQYF

v_gene: TRBV4-1
j_gene: TRBJ2-3
d_gene: TRBD2
len: 15
CDR3nt: TGCGCCAGCAGCCAACTAGGCCTAGCGGGGGGTACGCAGTATTTT
CDR3aa: CASSQLGLAGGTQYF

v_gene: TRBV2
j_gene: TRBJ1-1
d_gene: TRBD1
len: 15
CDR3nt: TGTGCCAGGACACAGGGGAGCCCCGTGAACACTGAAGCTTTCTTT
CDR3aa: CARTQGSPVNTEAFF

v_gene: TRBV18
j_gene: TRBJ2-5
d_gene: TRBD2
len: 15
CDR3nt: TGTGCCAGCTCACCCCTAGCGGCCCTCCAAGAGACCCAGTACTTC
CDR3aa: CASSPLAALQETQYF

v_gene: TRBV7-8
j_gene: TRBJ1-2
d_gene: -
len: 14
CDR3nt: TGTGCCAGCAGCTTAACAGAATTAAGCTATGGCTACACCTTC
CDR3aa: CASSLTELSYGYTF

v_gene: TRBV7-2
j_gene: TRBJ2-7
d_gene: TRBD2
len: 13
CDR3nt: TGTGCCAGCAGCTGGACTAGCGGGAACGAGCAGTACTTC
CDR3aa: CASSWTSGNEQYF

v_gene: TRBV30
j_gene: TRBJ1-2
d_gene: -
len: 13
CDR3nt: TGTGCCGGAACCAGGGGTTGGGGCTATGGCTACACCTTC
CDR3aa: CAGTRGWGYGYTF

v_gene: TRBV7-8
j_gene: TRBJ2-1
d_gene: TRBD2
len: 16
CDR3nt: TGTGCCAGCAGTCCGAATCCGGGACTAGCAAACAATGAGCAGTTCTTC
CDR3aa: CASSPNPGLANNEQFF

v_gene: TRBV27
j_gene: TRBJ2-1
d_gene: -
len: 13
CDR3nt: TGTGCCAGCAGCCCTGTAGGGAGTTATGAGCAGTTCTTC
CDR3aa: CASSPVGSYEQFF

v_gene: TRBV30
j_gene: TRBJ2-6
d_gene: -
len: 14
CDR3nt: TGTGCCTGGATGAGGATTCCTGGGGCCAACGTCCTGACTTTC
CDR3aa: CAWMRIPGANVLTF

v_gene: TRBV18
j_gene: TRBJ2-4
d_gene: TRBD2
len: 20
CDR3nt: TGTGCCAGCTCACCGTATATGGGACTAGCGGCCACGGCTGCCAAAAACATTCAGTACTTC
CDR3aa: CASSPYMGLAATAAKNIQYF

v_gene: TRBV11-3
j_gene: TRBJ2-7
d_gene: -
len: 16
CDR3nt: TGTGCCAGCAGCTTAGTACCGGCCATCAGAGGCTACGAGCAGTACTTC
CDR3aa: CASSLVPAIRGYEQYF

v_gene: TRBV27
j_gene: TRBJ2-6
d_gene: TRBD1
len: 17
CDR3nt: TGTGCCAGCAGTTTACTCAAGACAGGGACTGGGGCCAACGTCCTGACTTTC
CDR3aa: CASSLLKTGTGANVLTF

v_gene: TRBV14
j_gene: TRBJ1-2
d_gene: -
len: 15
CDR3nt: TGTGCCAGCAGCCAAGATCAGGGCAGCCGCTATGGCTACACCTTC
CDR3aa: CASSQDQGSRYGYTF

v_gene: TRBV7-9
j_gene: TRBJ2-5
d_gene: -
len: 16
CDR3nt: TGTGCCAGCAGCTTTGGCCTCTCGTCGAGGGGGGAGACCCAGTACTTC
CDR3aa: CASSFGLSSRGETQYF

v_gene: TRBV6-1
j_gene: TRBJ2-7
d_gene: TRBD2
len: 14
CDR3nt: TGTGCCAGCAGTGAAGTGTGGCGGGGGAACGAGCAGTACTTC
CDR3aa: CASSEVWRGNEQYF

v_gene: TRBV18
j_gene: TRBJ2-2
d_gene: -
len: 14
CDR3nt: TGTGCCAGCTCACCAAGGGGTTACACCGGGGAGCTGTTTTTT
CDR3aa: CASSPRGYTGELFF